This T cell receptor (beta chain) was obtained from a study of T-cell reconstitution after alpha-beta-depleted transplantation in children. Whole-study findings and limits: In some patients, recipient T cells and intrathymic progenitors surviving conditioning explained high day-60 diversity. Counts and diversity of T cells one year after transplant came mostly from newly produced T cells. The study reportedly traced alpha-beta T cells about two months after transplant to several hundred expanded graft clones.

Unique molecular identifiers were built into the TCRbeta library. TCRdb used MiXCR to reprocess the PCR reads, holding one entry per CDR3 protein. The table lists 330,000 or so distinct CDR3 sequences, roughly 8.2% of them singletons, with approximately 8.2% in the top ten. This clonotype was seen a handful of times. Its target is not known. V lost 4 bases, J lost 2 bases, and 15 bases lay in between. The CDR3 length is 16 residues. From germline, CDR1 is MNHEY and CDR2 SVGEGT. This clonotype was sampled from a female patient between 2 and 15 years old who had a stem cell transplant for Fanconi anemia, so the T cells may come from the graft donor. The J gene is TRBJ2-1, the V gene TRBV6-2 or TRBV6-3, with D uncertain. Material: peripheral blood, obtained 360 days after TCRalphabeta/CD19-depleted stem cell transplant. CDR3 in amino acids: CASSFNPGVTYNEQFF. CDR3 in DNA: TGTGCCAGCAGTTTCAACCCCGGAGTTACCTACAATGAGCAGTTCTTC.